This entry is about one T cell receptor (beta chain). Its antigen specificity is not known. The sample holds no much larger clone one base away, and base qualities are not on file. The sample belongs to a study of blood T cell repertoires in COVID-19 (dated by TCRdb to the early 2020s). With regard to the full study: Collaborator samples came from the United States, Italy and Spain and covered acute and convalescent phases of COVID-19. The prospective study material was composed of cDNA or gDNA derived from T cells, B-cell-depleted T cells, or PBMCs. Subjects who had been exposed to COVID-19, were actively infected with it, or had recovered from it provided the deeply sampled blood TCRbeta repertoires that made up the dataset. The repertoires were made available in a free public database intended to serve as a resource for research on the immune response to SARS-CoV-2. Samples were obtained from the ongoing ImmuneRACE study (first 160 participants) and from approximately 1,200 subjects provided by 6 global collaborators. Sample metadata almost always included a de-identified subject ID, COVID-19 status, age in years and sex. HLA class I and class II types, where available, came from metadata supplied by the sample provider rather than from assay-based typing.

From its cysteine to its phenylalanine, the CDR3 spans 14 amino acids. Solely the CDR3 DNA is kept, with 42 bases framed from the first base. From a lookup of the germline V gene (reference sequence), CDR1 and CDR2 are GTSNPN and SVGIG. Each collaborating institution followed its own protocols to collect whole blood in K2EDTA tubes. For TCRbeta analysis, collaborators shipped samples as frozen whole blood, isolated PBMCs, or DNA extracted from either of those sample types. Summary of the overall study and its limitations: The quantity of clinical and demographic metadata differed by source and by participant and was supplied without curation.

The immunoSEQ Assay, a bias-controlled multiplex PCR, was used to amplify TCRbeta CDR3 regions from genomic DNA. In the original analysis: The number of nucleated cells in each sample was estimated by amplification of reference gene primers within the assay. To quantify the absolute abundance of each unique TCRbeta CDR3 rearrangement, sequence reads were collapsed and filtered. For each sample, productive Simpson clonality was calculated by taking the square root of Simpson's diversity index across productive rearrangements. TCRdb carries this immuneACCESS record with in-frame sequences only. Its versions omit some clonotypes, under half of them owing to an unresolved V gene in the studies checked, with the rest unexplained. Clone size and the V and J calls come from that table; the DNA yielded D and trimming. The sample data list just under 150,000 clones, and about 92% of these were observed just once. About 1.5% of the sample rests with the top ten.

This sequence was found in a human donor in a cohort sampled during active COVID-19. Sequencing was done on a sample of peripheral blood. Here the chain combines TRBV30 and TRBJ1-1, with the D segment identity uncertain. The nucleotide sequence reads TGTGCTAATAATCACGGAGACTCGAGCACTGAAGCTTTCTTT. Its protein reads: CANNHGDSSTEAFF.